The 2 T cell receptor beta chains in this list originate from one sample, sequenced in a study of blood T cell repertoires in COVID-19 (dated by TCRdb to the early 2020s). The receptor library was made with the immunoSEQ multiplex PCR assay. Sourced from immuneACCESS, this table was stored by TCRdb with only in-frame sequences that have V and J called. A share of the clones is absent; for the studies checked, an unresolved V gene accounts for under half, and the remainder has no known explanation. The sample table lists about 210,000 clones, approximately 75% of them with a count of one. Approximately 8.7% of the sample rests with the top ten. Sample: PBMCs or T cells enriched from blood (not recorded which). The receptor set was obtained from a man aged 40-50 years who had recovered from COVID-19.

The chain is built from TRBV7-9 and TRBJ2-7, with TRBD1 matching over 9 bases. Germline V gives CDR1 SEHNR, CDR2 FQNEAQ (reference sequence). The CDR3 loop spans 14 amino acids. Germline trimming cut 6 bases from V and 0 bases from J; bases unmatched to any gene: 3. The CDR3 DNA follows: TGTGCCAGCAGAGGGACAGGGAGCTCCTACGAGCAGTACTTC. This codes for CASRGTGSSYEQYF.

CDR3 region: CASTLIGRYGYTF. DNA for the CDR3: TGTGCCAGCACCCTTATCGGTCGGTATGGCTACACCTTC. The chain uses TRBV7-2 and TRBJ1-2, with D uncertain. The ends were cut back, 7 bases at V and 5 bases at J, with 14 bases in the middle. The CDR3 is made up of 13 amino acids. Germline loops: CDR1 SGHTA, CDR2 FQGNSA.